The 9 T cell receptor beta chains in this list originate from one sample, sequenced in a study of shared clonotypes between healthy human individuals. Method: immunoSEQ multiplex PCR; TCRdb's copy keeps in-frame clones and lacks some. The top ten clones hold 1.2% of a sample with roughly 1,800,000 clones, over 85% of them seen once. Naivety among CD8 cells was defined by CD45RO negativity and positive CCR7 selection, thereby excluding terminally differentiated effector memory CD45RA+ cells. The sequencing sample was made of naive CD8+ T cells sorted from blood. The receptor set was obtained from a man between 18 and 35 years old in good health.

This chain connects TRBV12-5 to TRBJ2-1; a weak D match, TRBD1 (5 bases). The germline V and J ends were trimmed by 4 bases and 0 bases, with 13 bases remaining between them. Germline assignment: CDR1 LGHNT and CDR2 FRNRAP. The CDR3 consists of 16 residues. The CDR3 DNA sequence: TGTGCTAGTGGTTACGACCAGGGAAGCTCCTACAATGAGCAGTTCTTC. Translated, it gives CASGYDQGSSYNEQFF.

This clone has only one observation. This chain joins TRBV6-5 and TRBJ2-5; 7 bases are shared with TRBD2. This CDR3 has 14 residues. The V gene end was trimmed by 5 bases and the J gene end by 7 bases; junction bases not matched to a gene: 10. Germline V lookup: CDR1 MNHEY, CDR2 SVGAGI. CDR3 amino acids: CASSTDGRFSTQYF. The CDR3 coding sequence is TGTGCCAGCAGTACTGACGGGAGGTTTTCGACCCAGTACTTC.

This clone is a singleton in its sample. The gene calls are TRBV2 and TRBJ2-6; 11 bases match TRBD1. The CDR3 length is 17 residues. Per germline, CDR1 SNHLY and CDR2 FYNNEI. Trimming at V came to 4 bases and at J to 2 bases, leaving 4 bases not matched to a gene. The CDR3 nucleotides are TGTGCCAGCAGTGGGTGGACAGGGGGCGCTGGGGCCAACGTCCTGACTTTC. Translated: CASSGWTGGAGANVLTF. The full variable domain, in which reference TRBV2 and TRBJ2-6 provide the parts outside the CDR3, is EPEVTQTPSHQVTQMGQEVILRCVPISNHLYFYWYRQILGQKVEFLVSFYNNEISEKSEIFDDQFSVERPDGSNFTLKIRSTKLEDSAMYFCASSGWTGGAGANVLTFGAGSRLTVL.

This clone was counted a single time. The chain links TRBV27 to TRBJ1-4; weak D call: TRBD1 (6 bases). CDR3 length: 14 amino acids. Per germline, CDR1 MNHEY and CDR2 SMNVEV (reference sequence). The V end was cut by 8 bases, the J end by 6 bases, with 16 bases between. This chain's CDR3 is CASSRGGGYEKLFF. The CDR3 nucleotides read TGTGCCAGCTCCCGTGGAGGGGGTTATGAAAAACTGTTTTTT.

CDR3 loop: CASSLDDDSNTEAFF. CDR3 coding DNA: TGTGCCAGCAGTTTGGATGACGACAGCAACACTGAAGCTTTCTTT. The V call is TRBV28, the J call TRBJ1-1; a possible D gene is TRBD1 (5 bases). The CDR3 totals 15 residues. V lost 3 bases, J lost 2 bases, and 13 bases lay in between. CDR1 and CDR2 from the germline V gene are MDHEN and SYDVKM.

This clone has just a few counts. This chain connects TRBV7-9 to TRBJ2-3; no clear D gene. The CDR3 has 15 amino acids. V gave up 5 bases and J gave up 2 bases, with 14 bases separating them. Germline CDR1 SEHNR, CDR2 FQNEAQ (reference sequence). CDR3 loop: CASSHASNPTDTQYF. The CDR3 DNA sequence: TGTGCCAGCAGCCACGCTAGTAATCCCACAGATACGCAGTATTTT. Looking up the rest from reference TRBV7-9 and TRBJ2-3 gives the full variable domain: DTGVSQNPRHKITKRGQNVTFRCDPISEHNRLYWYRQTLGQGPEFLTYFQNEAQLEKSRLLSDRFSAERPKGSFSTLEIQRTEQGDSAMYLCASSHASNPTDTQYFGPGTRLTVL.

V gene TRBV10-3 combines with J gene TRBJ2-7; possible D gene TRBD1, 5 bases. V was clipped by 0 bases and J by 4 bases, with 10 bases between them. CDR3 size: 14 residues. The V gene's germline CDR1 is ENHRY and CDR2 SYGVKD. CDR3 DNA: TGTGCCATCAGTGAGTCTAGGGGATCTTACGAGCAGTACTTC. This encodes CAISESRGSYEQYF.

The chain has TRBV19 and TRBJ1-5, with D possibly being TRBD1 (5 bases). Germline V gene data show CDR1 as LNHDA and CDR2 as SQIVND (reference sequence). This CDR3 spans 13 amino acids. The germline V and J ends were trimmed by 7 bases and 4 bases, with 11 bases remaining between them. The CDR3 sequence is CASTAGLNQPQHF. The CDR3 region has the DNA TGTGCCAGTACCGCGGGGCTGAATCAGCCCCAGCATTTT.

This chain links TRBV7-9 with TRBJ1-2; D unresolved. This CDR3 region has 15 residues. The germline gives CDR1 SEHNR, CDR2 FQNEAQ (reference sequence). Deletions cut 1 base from V and 2 bases from J, with 11 bases between. The CDR3 coding sequence is TGTGCCAGCAGCTTAGTCGGCGGACCCAACTATGGCTACACCTTC. Its protein is CASSLVGGPNYGYTF.